The rows below give T cell receptor beta chains drawn from one sample of a study of OX40 agonist ivuxolimab in advanced cancers. Profiled with immunoSEQ multiplex PCR; TCRdb holds only in-frame clones, not every one. Of about 100,000 clones listed, 85% to 90% are singletons. The starting material was CD4+ or CD8+ T cells sorted from blood, obtained in a trial of the OX40 agonist ivuxolimab. Source of these receptors: an adult with an advanced solid tumor such as melanoma, head and neck, liver or kidney cancer. The CDR3 runs from the conserved cysteine through the conserved F or W. D genes are given only for firm matches. The size entry is marked missing in some rows and otherwise reads once, few, many or a size class.

len | d_gene | j_gene | abundance | v_gene | CDR3nt | CDR3aa
14 | . | TRBJ1-2 | . | TRBV7-9 | TGTGCCAGCAGCTTATCAGTCCCCAACGGGGGCTACACCTTC | CASSLSVPNGGYTF
11 | . | TRBJ2-5 | . | TRBV2 | TGTGCCAGCGTGGGCCAAGAGACCCAGTACTTC | CASVGQETQYF
13 | TRBD1 | TRBJ2-2 | . | TRBV6-4 | TGTGCCAGCAGTCGCTCAGGGGGCGGGGAGCTGTTTTTT | CASSRSGGGELFF
14 | . | TRBJ1-1 | . | TRBV30 | TGTGCCTGGAGTGTAGTCTGGAGGGGTACTGAAGCTTTCTTT | CAWSVVWRGTEAFF
15 | . | TRBJ2-5 | . | TRBV11-2 | TGTGCCAGCAGCTTAGTAGAACCGGGGCTGGGGACCCAGTACTTC | CASSLVEPGLGTQYF
15 | . | TRBJ1-6 | . | TRBV6-1 | TGTGCCAGCAGCCCTAGGGGATTGGATAATTCACCCCTCCACTTT | CASSPRGLDNSPLHF
14 | TRBD2 | TRBJ2-7 | . | TRBV6-5 | TGTGCCAGCCAACGGGGGAGGGCCTCCTACGAGCAGTACTTC | CASQRGRASYEQYF
14 | . | TRBJ2-7 | . | TRBV10-1 | TGCGCCAGCAGTGAAACAGCGGGTCTTATTGGGCAGTACTTC | CASSETAGLIGQYF
14 | . | TRBJ2-7 | once | TRBV25-1 | TGTGCCAGCAGTGAGCGAGTCAGCTCCTACGAGCAGTACTTC | CASSERVSSYEQYF
12 | . | TRBJ1-2 | . | TRBV6-6 | TGTGCCAGCAGCTACCCTGGCTATGGCTACACCTTC | CASSYPGYGYTF
13 | . | TRBJ2-7 | . | TRBV6-1 | TGTGCCAGCAGCCACCCGAGGGCCTACGAGCAGTACTTC | CASSHPRAYEQYF
14 | TRBD2 | TRBJ2-3 | . | TRBV7-8 | TGTGCCAGCAGCTTCCGGAGCGGGGGTGATACGCAGTATTTT | CASSFRSGGDTQYF
16 | TRBD1 | TRBJ2-7 | . | TRBV7-9 | TGTGCCAGCAGCTCTGGCCCGGGACAGGGACACTACGAGCAGTACTTC | CASSSGPGQGHYEQYF
16 | . | TRBJ2-3 | . | TRBV5-6 | TGTGCCAGCAGCCTAAACAAGGGGACGAGCACAGATACGCAGTATTTT | CASSLNKGTSTDTQYF
13 | . | TRBJ1-4 | . | TRBV5-6 | TGTGCCAGCACCCGGGGGGCGAGAGAAAAACTGTTTTTT | CASTRGAREKLFF
13 | . | TRBJ2-3 | . | TRBV5-1 | TGCGCCAGCAGCTTGGGGGGCACAGATACGCAGTATTTT | CASSLGGTDTQYF
15 | . | TRBJ2-2 | . | TRBV11-3 | TGTGCCAGCAGCTTAGGCCTCCCCACACGCGGGGAGCTGTTTTTT | CASSLGLPTRGELFF
15 | TRBD2 | TRBJ2-2 | . | TRBV11-3 | TGTGCCAGCAGCCCTACTAGCGGACCAACCGGGGAGCTGTTTTTT | CASSPTSGPTGELFF
15 | . | TRBJ2-6 | . | TRBV7-3 | TGTGCCAGCAGCATCGACGGCTCTGGGGCCAACGTCCTGACTTTC | CASSIDGSGANVLTF
16 | . | TRBJ1-4 | . | TRBV11-2 | TGTGCCAGCAGCTTGCGAGGGACTGCCCCGCTAGAAAAACTGTTTTTT | CASSLRGTAPLEKLFF
16 | TRBD2 | TRBJ2-2 | . | TRBV7-9 | TGTGCCAGCAGCTTCCGGGGCGGGAGGAACACCGGGGAGCTGTTTTTT | CASSFRGGRNTGELFF
13 | . | TRBJ2-2 | once | TRBV7-9 | TGTGCCAGCTCCGTCGTAAGCACCGGGGAGCTGTTTTTT | CASSVVSTGELFF
12 | . | TRBJ2-2 | . | TRBV5-1 | TGCGCCAGCAGCTTAGCTTCCGGGGAGCTGTTTTTT | CASSLASGELFF
14 | . | TRBJ2-5 | . | TRBV6-5 | TGTGCCAGCAGTTACACACAGGGTCCGGAGACCCAGTACTTC | CASSYTQGPETQYF
18 | . | TRBJ2-7 | . | TRBV5-1 | TGCGCCAGCAGCTCTGGGACTGCCTACGGAAGGAGCTCCTACGAGCAGTACTTC | CASSSGTAYGRSSYEQYF
15 | . | TRBJ2-3 | . | TRBV5-1 | TGCGCCAGCAGCTTGGCCGGACACGAGGCAGATACGCAGTATTTT | CASSLAGHEADTQYF
18 | TRBD2 | TRBJ2-2 | . | TRBV4-1 | TGCGCCAGCAGCCAGGTTCGGCCTAGCGGGGCAAACACCGGGGAGCTGTTTTTT | CASSQVRPSGANTGELFF
13 | TRBD2 | TRBJ2-5 | . | TRBV27 | TGTGCCAGCCGGGTTATGGGGGGGAAGACCCAGTACTTC | CASRVMGGKTQYF
15 | . | TRBJ2-3 | . | TRBV27 | TGTGCCAGCAGTTTATGGGCGGTATCAGCAGATACGCAGTATTTT | CASSLWAVSADTQYF
15 | TRBD1 | TRBJ2-7 | . | TRBV7-3 | TGTGCCAGCAGCTTAAGGGCAGGGGGCGGGTACGAGCAGTACTTC | CASSLRAGGGYEQYF
17 | TRBD2 | TRBJ2-1 | once | TRBV10-1 | TGCGCCAGCAGTGAGCCGGGGACTAGCGGGAGGTCCAATGAGCAGTTCTTC | CASSEPGTSGRSNEQFF
13 | . | TRBJ2-7 | . | TRBV7-9 | TGTGCCAGCAGCCCCGGGGCCTACTACGAGCAGTACTTC | CASSPGAYYEQYF
15 | . | TRBJ2-6 | once | TRBV6-1 | TGTGCCAGCATGAGGGAATTGTCTGGGGCCAACGTCCTGACTTTC | CASMRELSGANVLTF
13 | . | TRBJ2-3 | . | TRBV9 | TGTGCCAGCAGCCAAGCGGGCCAGGATACGCAGTATTTT | CASSQAGQDTQYF
11 | . | TRBJ2-1 | . | TRBV19 | TGTGCCAGTAGGTCACACAATGAGCAGTTCTTC | CASRSHNEQFF
14 | TRBD1 | TRBJ2-3 | . | TRBV5-1 | TGCGCCAGCAGCCCGGGACAGGTAGTAGATACGCAGTATTTT | CASSPGQVVDTQYF
14 | . | TRBJ2-4 | few | TRBV7-2 | TGTGCCAGCAGCTCCTATACCCCAAGGGGCATTCAGTACTTC | CASSSYTPRGIQYF
11 | . | TRBJ2-1 | . | TRBV7-9 | TGTGCCAGCCAACGGTGGAATGAGCAGTTCTTC | CASQRWNEQFF
16 | TRBD2 | TRBJ2-1 | . | TRBV27 | TGTGCCAGCAGTTCCTCACTAGCGGGAGCCCTGTATGAGCAGTTCTTC | CASSSSLAGALYEQFF
13 | . | TRBJ1-2 | . | TRBV30 | TGTGCCTGGAGTGTTAAGGGCGCCTATGGCTACACCTTC | CAWSVKGAYGYTF
16 | . | TRBJ1-2 | . | TRBV28 | TGTGCCAGCAAAGGAGGGGCACTGGCAGGGTTGGGTGGCTACACCTTC | CASKGGALAGLGGYTF
15 | . | TRBJ2-1 | . | TRBV5-4 | TGTGCCAGCAGCTTGAAACCGCTACAGCCCAATGAGCAGTTCTTC | CASSLKPLQPNEQFF
13 | . | TRBJ1-4 | few | TRBV18 | TGTGCCAGCTCACCGCTGTGGGGAGAAAAACTGTTTTTT | CASSPLWGEKLFF
12 | . | TRBJ1-1 | . | TRBV11-2 | TGTGCCAGCAGCAGAAGGGGGGGTGAAGCTTTCTTT | CASSRRGGEAFF